This T cell receptor beta chain was documented in a study of glioma-infiltrating T cells after dendritic cell vaccination (dated by TCRdb to 2016 to 2017). The study in broad terms: The cohort included around 15 glioblastoma patients drawn from Phase I and II dendritic cell vaccination trials, of whom 9 were newly diagnosed and 6 had recurrent disease. TCR sequencing metrics, including TIL content and tumor-blood repertoire overlap, were correlated with survival after dendritic cell vaccination. Each patient got three intradermal injections of the dendritic cell vaccine, spaced at biweekly intervals, in the arm below the axilla. In glioblastoma patients vaccinated with dendritic cells, deep sequencing of TCR beta CDR3 regions served to measure tumor-infiltrating lymphocyte content and to compare repertoires between tumor and blood. Patients received autologous tumor lysate-pulsed dendritic cell vaccination between about 2003 and 2012. The vaccine was prepared from monocyte-derived dendritic cells that were cultured for more than six days with IL-4 and GM-CSF and then pulsed overnight with autologous tumor lysate. The full study reports these points: The response model built on TCR overlap across three groups was characterized as speculative, with prospective validation still needed. The cohort was small and heterogeneous, few patients had complete blood and tumor sets, and even fewer had initial-recurrent tumor pairs. TCR clonality showed no direct relationship with survival, which suggests that a diverse polyclonal response may be important. After dendritic cell vaccination, a higher estimated pretreatment TIL content predicted longer time to progression and overall survival.

Using the immunoSEQ assay, TCRB CDR3 regions were amplified from approximately 2.1 micrograms of genomic DNA, or from all available DNA when less than that was on hand. The multiplex PCR employed 60 forward primers targeting TCR V beta segments and 13 reverse primers targeting J beta segments. To estimate the number of reads per starting template, synthetic control templates were added to each sample at limiting dilution. Reads of 87 bp were generated by sequencing on the Illumina HiSeq System. On the authors' methods: PCR and sequencing errors were removed by a nearest neighbor algorithm that merged closely related sequences. TCR overlap was measured as the percentage of unique tumor TCR beta sequences that were also present in the peripheral blood of the same patient. The immuneACCESS repertoire file appears here via TCRdb, limited to in-frame rearrangements. These files lack a portion of the clones; in checked studies, under half of the deficit traces to unresolved V genes, and the cause of the others is not known. D and trimming come from the DNA, and the V and J calls and clone size come from that table. Counted in this sample were roughly 87,000 clones; around 86% of them appeared once. The ten biggest clones cover roughly 6.8% of the sample.

This clone has just a few counts. Its antigen is not yet known. No base-level quality is on record; no much larger clone is a single base apart. The meaning of the sample's time point label: after dendritic cell vaccination, including at tumor progression/relapse. Patients were selected on the basis of adequate residual fresh-frozen tumor tissue and more than two years of available survival data. An isocitrate dehydrogenase mutation was not carried by any of the glioblastoma patients, although molecular status was otherwise variable. PBMC were collected before vaccination, two weeks after the third vaccination, and at tumor progression when it occurred. The Qiagen DNeasy Blood extraction Kit was used for extraction of genomic DNA. The germline V gene (reference sequence) gives CDR1 as GTSNPN and CDR2 as SVGIG. The CDR3 has 14 amino acids, counting the end cysteine and phenylalanine. The entry retains the CDR3 DNA only, 42 bases that are in frame from base 1. The trim is 4 bases for V and 7 bases for J, with a gap of 16 bases between the germline ends.

This clonotype was sampled from a human donor with glioblastoma. The sequence joins TRBV30 to TRBJ2-2; TRBD1 is a weak D gene call, 5 bases matching. Sequenced material: blood, taken after dendritic cell vaccination. The CDR3 reads CAWTFNRMGGELFF. In nucleotide form, the sequence is TGTGCCTGGACATTTAACAGGATGGGCGGGGAGCTGTTTTTT.